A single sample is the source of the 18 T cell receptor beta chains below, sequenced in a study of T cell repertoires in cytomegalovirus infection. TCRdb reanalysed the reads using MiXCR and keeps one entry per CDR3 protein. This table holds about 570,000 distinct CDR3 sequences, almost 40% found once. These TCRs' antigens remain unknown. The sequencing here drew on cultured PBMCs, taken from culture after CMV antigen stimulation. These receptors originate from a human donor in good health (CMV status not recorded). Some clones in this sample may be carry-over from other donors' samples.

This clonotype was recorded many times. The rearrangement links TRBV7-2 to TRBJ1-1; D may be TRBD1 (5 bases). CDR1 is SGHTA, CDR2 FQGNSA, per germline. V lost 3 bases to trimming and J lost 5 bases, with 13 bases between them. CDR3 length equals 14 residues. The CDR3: CASSFAGLGTEAFF. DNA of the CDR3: TGTGCCAGCAGCTTCGCAGGGCTGGGGACTGAAGCTTTCTTT.

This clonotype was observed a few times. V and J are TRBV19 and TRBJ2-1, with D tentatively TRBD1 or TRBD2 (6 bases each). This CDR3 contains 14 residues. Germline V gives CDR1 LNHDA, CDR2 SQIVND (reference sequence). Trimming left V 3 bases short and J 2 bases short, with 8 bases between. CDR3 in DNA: TGTGCCAGTAGTATGGGGGGCACCTACAATGAGCAGTTCTTC. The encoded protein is CASSMGGTYNEQFF.

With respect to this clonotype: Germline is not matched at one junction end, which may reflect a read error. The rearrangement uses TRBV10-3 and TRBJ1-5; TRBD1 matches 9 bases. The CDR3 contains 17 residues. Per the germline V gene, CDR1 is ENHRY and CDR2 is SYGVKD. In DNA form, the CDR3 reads TGTGCCATCCGTGATTATACCGGGACAGGGACGGGGCAGCCCCAGCATTTT. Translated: CAIRDYTGTGTGQPQHF.

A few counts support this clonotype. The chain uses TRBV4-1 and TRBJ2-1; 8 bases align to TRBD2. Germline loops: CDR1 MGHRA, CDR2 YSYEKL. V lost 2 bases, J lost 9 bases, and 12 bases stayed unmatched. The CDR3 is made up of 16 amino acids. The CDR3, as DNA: TGCGCCAGCAGCCAATACAACGGGCTAGCGGGTGGTGAGCAGTTCTTC. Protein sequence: CASSQYNGLAGGEQFF.

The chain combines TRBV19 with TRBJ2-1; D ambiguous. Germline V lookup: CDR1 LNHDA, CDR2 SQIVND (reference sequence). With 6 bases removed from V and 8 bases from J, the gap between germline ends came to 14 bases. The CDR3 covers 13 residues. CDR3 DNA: TGTGCCAGTAGGGCGTTCCCATCCTATGAGCAGTTCTTC. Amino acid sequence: CASRAFPSYEQFF.

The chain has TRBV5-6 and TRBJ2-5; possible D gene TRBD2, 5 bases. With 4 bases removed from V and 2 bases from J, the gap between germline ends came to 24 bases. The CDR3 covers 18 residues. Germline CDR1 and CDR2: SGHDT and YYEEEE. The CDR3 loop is CASSPRRTFGVGQETQYF. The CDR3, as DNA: TGTGCCAGCAGCCCAAGACGCACATTCGGGGTCGGGCAAGAGACCCAGTACTTC.

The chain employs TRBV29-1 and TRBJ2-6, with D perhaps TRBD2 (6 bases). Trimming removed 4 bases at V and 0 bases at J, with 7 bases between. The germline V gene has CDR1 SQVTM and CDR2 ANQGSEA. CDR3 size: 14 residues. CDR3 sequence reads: CSVVGGSGANVLTF. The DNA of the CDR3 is TGCAGCGTTGTCGGGGGCTCTGGGGCCAACGTCCTGACTTTC.

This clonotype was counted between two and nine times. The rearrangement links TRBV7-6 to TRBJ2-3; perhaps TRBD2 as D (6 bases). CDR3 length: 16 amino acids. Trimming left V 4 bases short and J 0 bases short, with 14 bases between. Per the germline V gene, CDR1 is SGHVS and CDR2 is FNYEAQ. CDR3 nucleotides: TGTGCCAGCAGCTACGGGACTTGGGGAAGCACAGATACGCAGTATTTT. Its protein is CASSYGTWGSTDTQYF.

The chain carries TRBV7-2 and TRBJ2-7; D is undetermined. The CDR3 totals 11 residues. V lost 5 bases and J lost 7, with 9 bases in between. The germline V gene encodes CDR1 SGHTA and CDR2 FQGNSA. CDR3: CASSKWPEQYF. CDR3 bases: TGTGCCAGCAGCAAATGGCCAGAGCAGTACTTC.

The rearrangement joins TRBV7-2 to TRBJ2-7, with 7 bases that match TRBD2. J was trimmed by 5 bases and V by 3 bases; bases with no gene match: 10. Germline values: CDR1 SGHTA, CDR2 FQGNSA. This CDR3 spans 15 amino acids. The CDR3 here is CASSFSSGTLHEQYF. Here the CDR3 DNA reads TGTGCCAGCAGCTTTTCTAGCGGAACCCTCCACGAGCAGTACTTC.

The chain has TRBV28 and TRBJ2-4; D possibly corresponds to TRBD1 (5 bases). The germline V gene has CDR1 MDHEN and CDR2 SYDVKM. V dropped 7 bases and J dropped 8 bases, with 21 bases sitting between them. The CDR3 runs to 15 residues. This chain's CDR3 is CASTLGAWGADIQYF. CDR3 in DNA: TGTGCCAGCACCCTAGGGGCTTGGGGCGCGGACATTCAGTACTTC.

DNA of the CDR3: TGTGCCAGCAGCCGCGGGGGTAGCGGGGGCCTCCGTAGCACAGATACGCAGTATTTT. As protein: CASSRGGSGGLRSTDTQYF. The chain links TRBV11-2 to TRBJ2-3; 9 positions match TRBD2. With V trimmed by 5 bases and J by 0 bases, 15 bases remained unmatched. Germline-derived CDR1 and CDR2 are SGHAT and FQNNGV. The CDR3 totals 19 residues.

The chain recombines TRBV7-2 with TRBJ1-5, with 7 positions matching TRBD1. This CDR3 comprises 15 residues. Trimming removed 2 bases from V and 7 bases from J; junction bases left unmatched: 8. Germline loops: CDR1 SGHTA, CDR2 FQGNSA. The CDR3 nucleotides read TGTGCCAGCAGCTTATACTTAGACAGGGCCCAGCCCCAGCATTTT. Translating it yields CASSLYLDRAQPQHF.

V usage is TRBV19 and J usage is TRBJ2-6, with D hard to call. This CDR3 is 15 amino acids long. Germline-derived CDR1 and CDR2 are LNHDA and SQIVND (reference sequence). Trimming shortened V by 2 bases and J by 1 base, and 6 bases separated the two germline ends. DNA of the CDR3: TGTGCCAGTAGTATATCGCGATCTGGGGCCAACGTCCTGACTTTC. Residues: CASSISRSGANVLTF.

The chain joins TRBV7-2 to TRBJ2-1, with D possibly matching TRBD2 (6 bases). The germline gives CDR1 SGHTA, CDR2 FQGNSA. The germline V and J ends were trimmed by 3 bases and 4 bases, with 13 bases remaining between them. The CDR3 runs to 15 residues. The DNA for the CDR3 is TGTGCCAGCAGCTTGGATTCGGGAGAATACAATGAGCAGTTCTTC. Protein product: CASSLDSGEYNEQFF.

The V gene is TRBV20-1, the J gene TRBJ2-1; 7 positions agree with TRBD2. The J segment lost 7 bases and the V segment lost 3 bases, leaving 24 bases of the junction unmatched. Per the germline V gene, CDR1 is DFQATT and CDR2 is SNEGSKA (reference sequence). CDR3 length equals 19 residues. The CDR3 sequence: CSASRFGAGEAPATNEQFF. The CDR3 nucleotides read TGCAGTGCTAGCCGTTTTGGGGCGGGGGAGGCCCCTGCTACTAATGAGCAGTTCTTC.

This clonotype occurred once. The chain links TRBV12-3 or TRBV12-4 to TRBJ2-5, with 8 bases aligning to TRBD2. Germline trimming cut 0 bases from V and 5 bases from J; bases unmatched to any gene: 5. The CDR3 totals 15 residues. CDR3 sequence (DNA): TGTGCCAGCAGTTTAGCGGCGGGAGGAGGGGAGACCCAGTACTTC. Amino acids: CASSLAAGGGETQYF.

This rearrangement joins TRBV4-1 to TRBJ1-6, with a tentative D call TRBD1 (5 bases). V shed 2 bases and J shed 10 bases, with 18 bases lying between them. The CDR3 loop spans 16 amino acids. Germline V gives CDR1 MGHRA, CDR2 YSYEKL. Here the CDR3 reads CASSQPAAGRKSPLHF. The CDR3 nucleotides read TGCGCCAGCAGCCAACCCGCGGCAGGGAGAAAATCACCCCTCCACTTT.